The 16 T cell receptor beta chains below all came from one sample that was sequenced in a study of blood T cell repertoires in COVID-19. Libraries were prepared by immunoSEQ multiplex PCR; TCRdb keeps only in-frame clonotypes and omits some of them. The table has about 260,000 clones, 85% to 90% seen once. The sample taken for sequencing was PBMCs or T cells enriched from blood (not recorded which). The source is a man aged 50 to 59 who had been exposed to COVID-19.

The chain joins TRBV5-1 to TRBJ2-3; perhaps TRBD1 as D (6 bases). CDR1 SGHRS and CDR2 YFSETQ come from the germline V gene. This CDR3 comprises 15 residues. V was pared by 6 bases and J by 0 bases, with 14 bases between. The CDR3 DNA sequence: TGCGCCAGCAATTGGGGACAACCAAGCACAGATACGCAGTATTTT. Translation: CASNWGQPSTDTQYF.

The V call is TRBV28, the J call TRBJ1-2, with TRBD1 as a possible D gene (5 bases). CDR1 is MDHEN, CDR2 SYDVKM, per germline. V shed 2 bases and J shed 8 bases, with 21 bases lying between them. CDR3 length: 16 amino acids. The CDR3 region is CASSLPSAGRLRGYTF. CDR3 nucleotides: TGTGCCAGCAGTTTACCTAGCGCAGGGAGGTTGCGCGGCTACACCTTC.

This clone was recorded once. The rearrangement links TRBV5-4 to TRBJ1-1, with TRBD1 matching 8 bases. The CDR3 runs 14 residues. Trimming removed 3 bases from V and 3 bases from J; junction bases left unmatched: 4. The germline gives CDR1 SGHNT, CDR2 YYREEE (reference sequence). CDR3 in DNA: TGTGCCAGCAGCTATACAGGGGGGGACACTGAAGCTTTCTTT. This sequence encodes CASSYTGGDTEAFF. Drawing the rest from reference TRBV5-4 and TRBJ1-1, the complete variable domain is ETGVTQSPTHLIKTRGQQVTLRCSSQSGHNTVSWYQQALGQGPQFIFQYYREEENGRGNFPPRFSGLQFPNYSSELNVNALELDDSALYLCASSYTGGDTEAFFGQGTRLTVV.

The V and J genes are TRBV14 and TRBJ1-1; 9 positions match TRBD1. The CDR3 runs 17 residues. The V and J ends lost 5 bases and 0 bases, in that order; junction bases with no gene match: 10. In germline, CDR1 is SGHDN, CDR2 FVKESK. DNA for the CDR3: TGTGCCAGCAGCGACCCCGGGACAGGGCTGATGAACACTGAAGCTTTCTTT. This gives the protein CASSDPGTGLMNTEAFF.

The gene calls are TRBV5-4 and TRBJ2-3; D is possibly TRBD1 (6 bases). V was trimmed by 2 bases and J by 3 bases, leaving 10 bases between them. The CDR3 loop spans 14 amino acids. Per germline, CDR1 SGHNT and CDR2 YYREEE (reference sequence). CDR3 in amino acids: CASSFRGLTDTQYF. CDR3 in DNA: TGTGCCAGCAGCTTTAGGGGGTTAACAGATACGCAGTATTTT.

The chain has TRBV19 and TRBJ1-2, with TRBD1 identical over 8 bases. The germline gives CDR1 LNHDA, CDR2 SQIVND (reference sequence). V dropped 5 bases and J dropped 4; count of bases not matched to a gene: 6. The CDR3 is made up of 14 amino acids. The CDR3 here is CASSRAGGFYGYTF. The CDR3 DNA sequence: TGTGCCAGTAGTCGGGCAGGGGGCTTCTATGGCTACACCTTC.

The chain carries TRBV19 and TRBJ1-5; D possibly corresponds to TRBD1 (5 bases). V was trimmed by 4 bases and J by 5 bases, leaving 15 bases between them. This CDR3 comprises 15 residues. The V gene's germline CDR1 is LNHDA and CDR2 SQIVND (reference sequence). CDR3: CASSTGGSWDQPQHF. The CDR3, as DNA: TGTGCCAGTAGTACGGGGGGAAGTTGGGATCAGCCCCAGCATTTT.

V is TRBV9 and J is TRBJ1-4; 9 positions match TRBD1. Trimming removed 3 bases from V and 7 bases from J; junction bases left unmatched: 7. The CDR3 is made up of 15 amino acids. Looked up from germline, CDR1 is SGDLS and CDR2 is YYNGEE. The CDR3 coding sequence is TGTGCCAGCAGCGCCGGGACAGGGAATGTTGAAAAACTGTTTTTT. Residues: CASSAGTGNVEKLFF.

The genes are TRBV15 and TRBJ2-6; 12 bases match TRBD1. The V segment lost 0 bases and the J segment 3 bases; nucleotides outside the gene matches: 3. CDR1 and CDR2 (germline): LNHNV, YYDKDF (reference sequence). This CDR3 has 18 amino acids. The CDR3 DNA is TGTGCCACCAGCAGAGAGGGACAGGGGGCAAGTGGGGCCAACGTCCTGACTTTC. Amino acid sequence: CATSREGQGASGANVLTF.

A single count supports this clone. This chain joins TRBV5-1 and TRBJ2-7; 7 positions agree with TRBD2. Trimming at V came to 4 bases and at J to 1 base, leaving 5 bases not matched to a gene. Germline CDR1 and CDR2: SGHRS and YFSETQ. The CDR3 loop spans 14 amino acids. The chain's CDR3 is CASSPRTSSYEQYV. As DNA, the CDR3 is TGCGCCAGCAGCCCCAGGACTAGTTCCTACGAGCAGTACGTC.

The chain uses TRBV3-1 (or the pseudogene TRBV3-2) and TRBJ1-2; 8 bases agree with TRBD1. CDR1 is LGHDT, CDR2 YNNKEL, per germline (reference sequence). V lost 4 bases to trimming and J lost 4 bases; unmatched junction nucleotides: 5. This CDR3 contains 14 residues. As DNA, the CDR3 is TGTGCCAGCAGCCCAACAGGGGGAGTCTATGGCTACACCTTC. Translating gives CASSPTGGVYGYTF.

The rearrangement uses TRBV28 and TRBJ2-7, with D possibly matching TRBD1 (5 bases). Germline CDR1 is MDHEN and CDR2 is SYDVKM. The CDR3 consists of 14 residues. Trimming left V 3 bases short and J 2 bases short, with 11 bases between. The CDR3 loop is CASSFPGKAYEQYF. The CDR3, as DNA: TGTGCCAGCAGTTTTCCAGGGAAGGCCTACGAGCAGTACTTC.

The V call is TRBV11-2, the J call TRBJ2-1; 8 bases agree with TRBD2. Germline trimming cut 3 bases from V and 6 bases from J; bases unmatched to any gene: 4. Germline assignment: CDR1 SGHAT and CDR2 FQNNGV. The CDR3 sequence is 14 residues long. In nucleotides, the CDR3 is TGTGCCAGCAGCTTCAGCGGGAGTACCAATGAGCAGTTCTTC. Amino acids: CASSFSGSTNEQFF.

The CDR3 here is CASSGGRAYGYTF. CDR3 DNA: TGTGCCAGCAGCGGGGGACGGGCCTATGGCTACACCTTC. The chain carries TRBV28 and TRBJ1-2; D is possibly TRBD1 (5 bases). The CDR3 runs to 13 residues. V was pared by 6 bases and J by 4 bases, with 12 bases between. Germline V gene data show CDR1 as MDHEN and CDR2 as SYDVKM.

The rearrangement links TRBV5-1 to TRBJ1-5; a weak D match, TRBD1 (5 bases). Trimming cost V 4 bases and J 7 bases, with 18 bases left between them. The CDR3 runs 15 residues. Per germline, CDR1 SGHRS and CDR2 YFSETQ. CDR3 bases: TGCGCCAGCAGCCCCAACGGTGGGGCGGGACAGCCCCAGCATTTT. Encoded protein: CASSPNGGAGQPQHF.

V gene TRBV9 combines with J gene TRBJ2-1; D is possibly TRBD2 (6 bases). This CDR3 has 12 amino acids. Germline loops: CDR1 SGDLS, CDR2 YYNGEE. V was clipped by 6 bases and J by 3 bases, with 7 bases between them. As DNA, the CDR3 is TGTGCCAGCACGGGGGTCTACAATGAGCAGTTCTTC. Its protein product is CASTGVYNEQFF.